This T cell receptor (beta chain) was retrieved from a study of beta chain features in type 1 diabetes. Turning to the study itself: The patients were much like the healthy donors in age, gender and cell yields. Study observations and caveats: Significant though moderate, a shortening of TCRB CDR3s appeared in all four CD4+ subsets of Type 1 diabetes patients.

The whole isolated RNA underwent reverse transcription, so sequencing captured expressed TCRB transcripts. Clones were sequenced by immunoSEQ multiplex PCR, and TCRdb holds only the in-frame ones, with some missing. Of 280,000 or so clones in the sample, approximately 15% are singletons; the top ten hold roughly 0.015%. CD4+ cells of the naive, central memory, regulatory and stem cell-like memory types were sorted via CD45RO/CCR7/CD25/CD127/CD95/CD27. Of note for this clone: Its specificity is unknown.

CDR1 is SGHRS, CDR2 YFSETQ, per germline. The CDR3 is made up of 14 amino acids. The V end was cut by 0 bases, the J end by 9 bases, with 14 bases between. Input material: naive CD4+ T cells from blood. This chain connects TRBV5-1 to TRBJ2-3; D is perhaps TRBD2 (5 bases). The source of this sequence is a man aged 18 to 29 with type 1 diabetes. The CDR3 region has the DNA TGCGCCAGCAGCTTGGCGGGATCGCCCGACACGCAGTATTTT. This gives the protein CASSLAGSPDTQYF.